The 30 T cell receptor beta chains in this list originate from one sample, sequenced in a study of technical replicates of blood from a few donors. Clones were sequenced by immunoSEQ multiplex PCR, and TCRdb holds only the in-frame ones, with some missing. The sample includes under 90,000 clones, just under 95% of them seen just once. The specimen sequenced was T cells isolated from PBMCs. The receptors originated from a human donor in good health.

The V gene is TRBV6-5, the J gene TRBJ1-1, with a weak D call TRBD1 (6 bases). The germline gives CDR1 MNHEY, CDR2 SVGAGI. The CDR3 loop spans 12 amino acids. Trimming stripped 6 bases from V and 10 bases from J, with 15 bases between. The CDR3 protein is CASSSTGIGAFF. In DNA form, the CDR3 reads TGTGCCAGCAGCTCCACAGGGATTGGAGCTTTCTTT.

The chain couples TRBV28 to TRBJ2-3; D remains ambiguous. Germline V CDR1 and CDR2: MDHEN, SYDVKM. V was pared by 5 bases and J by 3 bases, with 18 bases between. The CDR3 is 16 amino acids. CDR3 protein: CASSRLSGHPTDTQYF. CDR3 nucleotide sequence: TGTGCCAGCAGTCGGTTGTCGGGTCACCCAACAGATACGCAGTATTTT.

The genes are TRBV18 and TRBJ2-7, with 12 bases that match TRBD2. The CDR3 loop spans 16 amino acids. Trimming at V came to 2 bases and at J to 1 base, leaving 3 bases not matched to a gene. Per the germline V gene, CDR1 is KGHSH and CDR2 is LQKENI. CDR3 amino acids: CASSPSTSGSSYEQYF. The DNA of the CDR3 is TGTGCCAGCTCACCATCGACTAGCGGGAGTTCCTACGAGCAGTACTTC.

The chain combines TRBV4-1 with TRBJ1-5; tentative D call: TRBD1 (5 bases). Trimming removed 2 bases from V and 7 bases from J, with 15 bases in between. The CDR3 runs to 15 residues. Germline V lookup: CDR1 MGHRA, CDR2 YSYEKL. The CDR3 loop reads CASSQSRDPGQPQHF. The DNA for the CDR3 is TGCGCCAGCAGCCAATCCCGCGACCCAGGGCAGCCCCAGCATTTT.

V gene TRBV5-1 combines with J gene TRBJ2-1; D possibly corresponds to TRBD2 (5 bases). Trimming stripped 4 bases from V and 1 base from J, with 15 bases between. The CDR3 is made up of 16 amino acids. Germline V CDR1 and CDR2: SGHRS, YFSETQ. The CDR3 DNA reads TGCGCCAGCAGCGGCTTGGGCTCGGGGTCCTACAATGAGCAGTTCTTC. Translated, it gives CASSGLGSGSYNEQFF.

The genes are TRBV19 and TRBJ1-2; weak D call: TRBD1 (6 bases). Between the trimmed V and J ends, which lost 3 bases and 6 bases, there was a span of 20 bases. The CDR3 contains 16 residues. Germline lookup yields CDR1 LNHDA and CDR2 SQIVND (reference sequence). This CDR3 is CASSMVETGGVHGYTF. The CDR3 region has the DNA TGTGCCAGTAGTATGGTCGAGACAGGAGGAGTACATGGCTACACCTTC. The full variable domain, completed using reference TRBV19 and TRBJ1-2, is DGGITQSPKYLFRKEGQNVTLSCEQNLNHDAMYWYRQDPGQGLRLIYYSQIVNDFQKGDIAEGYSVSREKKESFPLTVTSAQKNPTAFYLCASSMVETGGVHGYTFGSGTRLTVV.

J is TRBJ1-2 and V is TRBV27; 10 nucleotides match TRBD1. The CDR3 runs to 14 residues. V lost 4 bases, J lost 6 bases, and 5 bases stayed unmatched. Germline V CDR1 and CDR2: MNHEY, SMNVEV (reference sequence). Here the CDR3 reads CASSSETGGNGYTF. In nucleotides, the CDR3 is TGTGCCAGCAGTTCGGAGACAGGGGGCAATGGCTACACCTTC.

The chain employs TRBV9 and TRBJ2-1; TRBD1 agrees at 7 bases. CDR1 is SGDLS and CDR2 is YYNGEE in the germline V gene. This CDR3 contains 15 residues. V shed 3 bases, J shed 1 base, and the junction held 4 bases outside the gene matches. Here the CDR3 reads CASSDRDSSYNEQFF. The CDR3 bases are TGTGCCAGCAGCGACCGGGACAGTTCCTACAATGAGCAGTTCTTC. Drawing the rest from reference TRBV9 and TRBJ2-1, the complete variable domain is DSGVTQTPKHLITATGQRVTLRCSPRSGDLSVYWYQQSLDQGLQFLIQYYNGEERAKGNILERFSAQQFPDLHSELNLSSLELGDSALYFCASSDRDSSYNEQFFGPGTRLTVL.

This clone was counted a single time. Other DNA sequences of this sample code for an identical CDR3. V and J are TRBV6-5 and TRBJ1-5; D is ambiguous. The length of the CDR3 is 15 residues. Trimming cost V 2 bases and J 0 bases, with 8 bases left between them. Germline values: CDR1 MNHEY, CDR2 SVGAGI. CDR3 in DNA: TGTGCCAGCAGTTACCGGGGTGGTAGCAATCAGCCCCAGCATTTT. Its translation is CASSYRGGSNQPQHF.

For the CDR3, the DNA is TGTGCCAGCAGCTTGTCTCCCAACAGGGGACGAGGCAATCAGCCCCAGCATTTT. This codes for CASSLSPNRGRGNQPQHF. J is TRBJ1-5 and V is TRBV5-8; the match to TRBD1 covers 7 bases. The V gene end was trimmed by 1 base and the J gene end by 2 bases; junction bases not matched to a gene: 12. This CDR3 is built from 18 residues. Germline assignment: CDR1 SGHTS and CDR2 YDEGEE.

The gene calls are TRBV6-4 and TRBJ2-1, with TRBD2 matching over 9 bases. CDR3 size: 16 residues. Germline lookup yields CDR1 MRHNA and CDR2 SNTAGT. After removal of 2 bases from V and 4 bases from J, the junction contained 6 bases not matched to a gene. The CDR3 loop is CASSDGAGGAYNEQFF. CDR3 nucleotides: TGTGCCAGCAGTGACGGAGCGGGAGGCGCTTACAATGAGCAGTTCTTC.

The chain is built from TRBV5-4 and TRBJ2-2; maybe TRBD2 (5 bases). Germline V lookup: CDR1 SGHNT, CDR2 YYREEE (reference sequence). The CDR3 is 12 residues long. Trimming took off 4 bases at V and 8 bases at J, with 9 bases between the two ends. For the CDR3, the DNA is TGTGCCAGCAGCCCTCGGGGAGGGGAGCTGTTTTTT. This translates into CASSPRGGELFF. The whole variable domain, remainder taken from reference TRBV5-4 and TRBJ2-2, is ETGVTQSPTHLIKTRGQQVTLRCSSQSGHNTVSWYQQALGQGPQFIFQYYREEENGRGNFPPRFSGLQFPNYSSELNVNALELDDSALYLCASSPRGGELFFGEGSRLTVL.

The chain employs TRBV7-2 and TRBJ1-2; tentative D call: TRBD1 (6 bases). Trimming stripped 5 bases from V and 8 bases from J, with 33 bases between. The CDR3 totals 19 residues. Looked up from germline, CDR1 is SGHTA and CDR2 is FQGNSA. The CDR3 nucleotides are TGTGCCAGCAGCCTAGAACCTACAGGGTGGTCTCCGATGGAGATGGGCTACACCTTC. This encodes CASSLEPTGWSPMEMGYTF.

The chain uses TRBV5-8 and TRBJ2-2, with D tentatively TRBD1 (6 bases). Trimming pared 2 bases from V and 0 bases from J, leaving 14 bases between. The CDR3 runs to 17 residues. Germline CDR1 SGHTS, CDR2 YDEGEE. DNA for the CDR3: TGTGCCAGCAGCTTAGCTGGCAGGGGAACGAACACCGGGGAGCTGTTTTTT. Amino acids: CASSLAGRGTNTGELFF.

The gene calls are TRBV5-4 and TRBJ2-7; 7 bases are a match to TRBD2. V lost 0 bases and J lost 1; bases outside the gene matches: 4. Germline-derived CDR1 and CDR2 are SGHNT and YYREEE (reference sequence). The CDR3 totals 15 residues. The CDR3 DNA reads TGTGCCAGCAGCTTGGACGGCGGGGGTTCCTACGAGCAGTACTTC. It codes for CASSLDGGGSYEQYF. Drawing the rest from reference TRBV5-4 and TRBJ2-7, the complete variable domain is ETGVTQSPTHLIKTRGQQVTLRCSSQSGHNTVSWYQQALGQGPQFIFQYYREEENGRGNFPPRFSGLQFPNYSSELNVNALELDDSALYLCASSLDGGGSYEQYFGPGTRLTVT.

The chain employs TRBV5-1 and TRBJ2-3; maybe TRBD2 (6 bases). Trimming removed 2 bases at V and 5 bases at J, with 18 bases between. Germline CDR1 reads SGHRS; CDR2 reads YFSETQ. The CDR3 consists of 16 residues. CDR3 DNA sequence: TGCGCCAGCAGCTTCGGGCGCGGTAGCGGAATAGATACGCAGTATTTT. It codes for CASSFGRGSGIDTQYF.

The chain is built from TRBV6-1 and TRBJ2-7, with 7 positions matching TRBD1. J was trimmed by 3 bases and V by 1 base; bases with no gene match: 9. In germline, CDR1 is MNHNS, CDR2 SASEGT. CDR3 size: 16 residues. This CDR3 is CASSEGEWDSLYEQYF. As DNA, the CDR3 is TGTGCCAGCAGTGAAGGCGAGTGGGACAGCCTCTACGAGCAGTACTTC.

J is TRBJ1-4 and V is TRBV28; no firm D call. The CDR3 extends over 14 amino acids. From germline, CDR1 is MDHEN and CDR2 SYDVKM. The V end was cut by 6 bases, the J end by 5 bases, with 13 bases between. The CDR3 DNA reads TGTGCCAGCAGCACGCGTAGCTTAAATGAAAAACTGTTTTTT. This codes for CASSTRSLNEKLFF.

This clone appeared a single time. V and J are TRBV25-1 and TRBJ1-6; TRBD1 matches 7 bases. Germline values: CDR1 MGHDK, CDR2 SYGVNS. This CDR3 is 16 amino acids long. V gave up 3 bases and J gave up 4 bases; unmatched junction bases: 6. CDR3 DNA: TGTGCCAGCAGTGAGGGTCAGGGGGTTTATAATTCACCCCTCCACTTT. Its translation: CASSEGQGVYNSPLHF.

This chain connects TRBV5-6 to TRBJ2-7; D may be TRBD2 (5 bases). CDR1 and CDR2 from the germline V gene are SGHDT and YYEEEE. The CDR3 is 14 amino acids. Trimming shortened V by 4 bases and J by 2 bases, and 13 bases separated the two germline ends. CDR3 DNA sequence: TGTGCCAGCAGCCCACTAGTTCCCCCCTACGAGCAGTACTTC. It is translated as CASSPLVPPYEQYF.

The gene calls are TRBV14 and TRBJ2-7; 9 bases fit TRBD1. The CDR3 spans 16 residues. V shed 2 bases and J 4 bases; nucleotides not matched to a gene: 9. Germline lookup yields CDR1 SGHDN and CDR2 FVKESK. This CDR3 reads CASSQLGTGYGYEQYF. Written as DNA, the CDR3 is TGTGCCAGCAGCCAACTCGGGACAGGGTATGGATACGAGCAGTACTTC.

This chain uses TRBV30 with TRBJ1-2; the match to TRBD1 covers 8 bases. The CDR3 has 15 amino acids. CDR1 is GTSNPN and CDR2 is SVGIG in the germline V gene (reference sequence). V was pared by 6 bases and J by 3 bases, with 12 bases of the junction left unmatched. The CDR3 loop reads CACPGQKTGDYGYTF. Here the CDR3 DNA reads TGTGCCTGCCCGGGCCAAAAGACAGGGGACTATGGCTACACCTTC.

The CDR3 DNA sequence: TGTGCCAGTAGTATAGGATCACAGGGGTACTACGAGCAGTACTTC. This codes for CASSIGSQGYYEQYF. This chain uses TRBV19 with TRBJ2-7; 7 nucleotides line up with TRBD1. J lost 3 bases, V lost 1 base, and 6 bases had no gene match. CDR1 is LNHDA and CDR2 is SQIVND in the germline V gene (reference sequence). CDR3 length: 15 amino acids.

The rearrangement joins TRBV27 to TRBJ1-3; D is undetermined. The CDR3 has 14 amino acids. Germline CDR1 and CDR2: MNHEY and SMNVEV (reference sequence). V lost 4 bases and J lost 9, with 16 bases in between. CDR3 amino acids: CASSSWPPRSTIYF. The CDR3 nucleotides are TGTGCCAGCAGTTCCTGGCCCCCCCGGAGCACCATATATTTT.

The rearrangement joins TRBV7-8 to TRBJ1-2; D unresolved. V lost 4 bases to trimming and J lost 4 bases, with 7 bases between them. This CDR3 is 12 amino acids long. Germline loops: CDR1 SGHVS, CDR2 FQNEAQ. CDR3 region: CASSSGGYGYTF. CDR3 DNA sequence: TGTGCCAGCAGCTCGGGAGGCTATGGCTACACCTTC.

The chain combines TRBV5-3 with TRBJ2-7, with unresolved D. Being an ORF, TRBV5-3 has a function that is uncertain. The V gene lost 0 bases and the J gene lost 6 bases, with 19 bases spanning the gap. The CDR3 sequence is 16 residues long. The CDR3 reads CARSLVVVRKVGEQYF. The DNA of the CDR3 is TGTGCCAGAAGCTTGGTTGTGGTCAGGAAGGTGGGCGAGCAGTACTTC.

The V and J genes are TRBV27 and TRBJ2-7; D is perhaps TRBD2 (6 bases). Looked up from germline, CDR1 is MNHEY and CDR2 is SMNVEV (reference sequence). The CDR3 sequence is 13 residues long. Trimming pared 4 bases from V and 3 bases from J, leaving 10 bases between. The CDR3 bases are TGTGCCAGCAGTTCGGGACTTCGCTACGAGCAGTACTTC. Protein product: CASSSGLRYEQYF.

V and J are TRBV10-1 and TRBJ2-7; 8 bases line up with TRBD2. The CDR3 has 15 amino acids. V dropped 1 base and J dropped 3; count of bases not matched to a gene: 5. Germline V gene data show CDR1 as WNHNN and CDR2 as SYGVQD (reference sequence). CDR3 coding DNA: TGCGCCAGCAGTGAGTGTCAGCGGGAGTTCTACGAGCAGTACTTC. This encodes CASSECQREFYEQYF.

The gene calls are TRBV28 and TRBJ1-2; 8 bases are a match to TRBD1. V shed 4 bases and J 8 bases; nucleotides not matched to a gene: 3. The CDR3 spans 12 residues. Germline loops: CDR1 MDHEN, CDR2 SYDVKM. In nucleotides, the CDR3 is TGTGCCAGCAGTTCGGGACAGGCCGGCTACACCTTC. Residues: CASSSGQAGYTF.

The V gene is TRBV27, the J gene TRBJ2-1; 11 positions match TRBD2. CDR3 length equals 16 residues. V dropped 6 bases and J dropped 9; count of bases not matched to a gene: 13. Germline CDR1 reads MNHEY; CDR2 reads SMNVEV (reference sequence). As DNA, the CDR3 is TGTGCCAGCAGCCGCCCGGGACTAGCGGTGAAAAGTGAGCAGTTCTTC. Translating it yields CASSRPGLAVKSEQFF.